Following are 18 T cell receptor beta chains from one sample sequenced in a study of post-analysis software for immune sequencing data. Study-level findings and limits: Elevated frequency relative to controls characterized four or five TRBV segments in patients, TRBV5-6, TRBV5-1 and TRBV20-1 among them.

Antigen specificity for these receptors is unknown. Incorporated into the TCR beta cDNA libraries were unique molecular identifiers, which served to reduce PCR and sequencing biases. Each CDR3 protein is one row after TCRdb ran MiXCR on the PCR reads. Of more than 450,000 distinct CDR3 sequences in the sample, less than 40% were seen once. The sequencing input was blood. Source of these receptors: a girl aged 2-17 years with multiple sclerosis.

Only one count was recorded for this clonotype. J is TRBJ1-4 and V is TRBV4-1; D is perhaps TRBD1 (6 bases). The germline V and J ends were trimmed by 2 bases and 5 bases, with 12 bases remaining between them. The CDR3 runs to 15 residues. Germline V gives CDR1 MGHRA, CDR2 YSYEKL. CDR3 in amino acids: CASSQIGGRNEKLFF. The CDR3 DNA sequence: TGCGCCAGCAGCCAAATAGGGGGTAGAAATGAAAAACTGTTTTTT.

The chain links TRBV6-5 to TRBJ2-5, with D tentatively TRBD1 or TRBD2 (5 bases each). The CDR3 extends over 13 amino acids. Trimming stripped 5 bases from V and 5 bases from J, with 12 bases between. CDR1 and CDR2 from the germline V gene are MNHEY and SVGAGI. The CDR3 region is CASSPSGTETQYF. CDR3 nucleotide sequence: TGTGCCAGCAGTCCCTCAGGGACGGAGACCCAGTACTTC.

The rearrangement links TRBV28 to TRBJ2-1; tentatively, D is TRBD2 (6 bases). Germline-derived CDR1 and CDR2 are MDHEN and SYDVKM. V lost 1 base, J lost 4 bases, and 23 bases lay in between. The CDR3 is 19 amino acids. The CDR3 is CASSLSPGTLDYSYNEQFF. For the CDR3, the DNA is TGTGCCAGCAGTTTATCCCCAGGGACGTTGGACTATAGTTACAATGAGCAGTTCTTC.

The chain has TRBV20-1 and TRBJ2-1; D gene unclear. Trimming removed 3 bases from V and 6 bases from J, with 9 bases in between. This CDR3 has 12 residues. Germline V gene sequence: CDR1 DFQATT, CDR2 SNEGSKA (reference sequence). CDR3 sequence: CSASTLGNEQFF. CDR3 nucleotides: TGCAGTGCTAGCACACTCGGCAATGAGCAGTTCTTC.

This chain joins TRBV6-5 and TRBJ1-6; maybe TRBD1 (6 bases). CDR3 length: 18 residues. Germline CDR1 and CDR2: MNHEY and SVGAGI. V dropped 3 bases and J dropped 5 bases, with 20 bases sitting between them. CDR3 sequence (DNA): TGTGCCAGCAGTTATGGGGGGCCTGGCAGGCCTAATAATTCACCCCTCCACTTT. Protein: CASSYGGPGRPNNSPLHF.

The chain joins TRBV20-1 to TRBJ2-3; weak D call: TRBD1 (6 bases). CDR1 is DFQATT and CDR2 is SNEGSKA in the germline V gene (reference sequence). V lost 0 bases to trimming and J lost 1 base, with 11 bases between them. The CDR3 extends over 15 amino acids. Here the CDR3 reads CSARDHREGTDTQYF. The CDR3 nucleotides read TGCAGTGCTAGAGATCACAGGGAAGGCACAGATACGCAGTATTTT.

The V gene is TRBV20-1, the J gene TRBJ2-3; 8 bases match TRBD2. The germline V gene has CDR1 DFQATT and CDR2 SNEGSKA (reference sequence). This CDR3 is 15 amino acids long. V was pared by 4 bases and J by 2 bases, with 8 bases of the junction left unmatched. The CDR3 region has the DNA TGCAGTGCTAAAATTAGCGGGGCAGACACAGATACGCAGTATTTT. Translation: CSAKISGADTDTQYF.

The gene calls are TRBV29-1 and TRBJ1-5; D may be TRBD1 (5 bases). This CDR3 has 13 residues. Germline V CDR1 and CDR2: SQVTM, ANQGSEA. V was clipped by 6 bases and J by 2 bases, with 11 bases between them. For the CDR3, the DNA is TGCAGCGTAAGGGGAATTGGCAATCAGCCCCAGCATTTT. Translating it yields CSVRGIGNQPQHF.

This clonotype was seen a handful of times. The chain has TRBV7-6 and TRBJ2-5; weak D call: TRBD1 (6 bases). The germline V gene has CDR1 SGHVS and CDR2 FNYEAQ. This CDR3 is 14 amino acids long. Trimming took 6 bases from V and 5 from J, leaving 16 bases between them. In DNA form, the CDR3 reads TGTGCCAGCAGTCCCCTAGGGGGAGAGGAGACCCAGTACTTC. This encodes CASSPLGGEETQYF.

This clonotype was observed many times. The chain links TRBV12-3 or TRBV12-4 to TRBJ2-7; possible D gene TRBD1, 5 bases. Deletions cut 5 bases from V and 2 bases from J, with 10 bases between. The CDR3 is 13 amino acids. The CDR3 loop is CASSIRQPYEQYF. The CDR3 DNA is TGTGCCAGCAGTATCCGACAGCCCTACGAGCAGTACTTC.

The rearrangement links TRBV6-6 to TRBJ1-2; D not resolved. V lost 0 bases and J lost 4, with 9 bases in between. This CDR3 is 14 amino acids long. Germline V gene lookup returns CDR1 MNHNY and CDR2 SVGAGI (reference sequence). The DNA for the CDR3 is TGTGCCAGCAGTTACTCGGCAGCGCTCTATGGCTACACCTTC. Translated: CASSYSAALYGYTF.

The V gene is TRBV14, the J gene TRBJ2-7, with D perhaps TRBD1 or TRBD2 (5 bases each). Per the germline V gene, CDR1 is SGHDN and CDR2 is FVKESK. The length of the CDR3 is 14 residues. V lost 0 bases and J 3 bases, leaving 9 bases between the germline ends. This CDR3 is CASSQDWGNYEQYF. CDR3 coding DNA: TGTGCCAGCAGCCAAGATTGGGGGAACTACGAGCAGTACTTC. Drawing the rest from reference TRBV14 and TRBJ2-7, the complete variable domain is EAGVTQFPSHSVIEKGQTVTLRCDPISGHDNLYWYRRVMGKEIKFLLHFVKESKQDESGMPNNRFLAERTGGTYSTLKVQPAELEDSGVYFCASSQDWGNYEQYFGPGTRLTVT.

This clonotype occurred a few times. CDR3 nucleotide sequence: TGTGCCAGCAGCTTATCCGGGGTCACCGAGCAGTACTTC. It codes for CASSLSGVTEQYF. The gene calls are TRBV7-9 and TRBJ2-7; possible D gene TRBD2, 5 bases. Looked up from germline, CDR1 is SEHNR and CDR2 is FQNEAQ (reference sequence). The ends were cut back, 2 bases at V and 6 bases at J, with 11 bases in the middle. This CDR3 has 13 amino acids.

The chain recombines TRBV20-1 with TRBJ2-7; D is perhaps TRBD1 (6 bases). Germline V CDR1 and CDR2: DFQATT, SNEGSKA (reference sequence). The CDR3 totals 15 residues. Between the trimmed V and J ends, which lost 0 bases and 2 bases, there was a span of 14 bases. For the CDR3, the DNA is TGCAGTGCTAGAGAACAGCGGACAGCAGCCTACGAGCAGTACTTC. It specifies CSAREQRTAAYEQYF.

The chain joins TRBV7-2 to TRBJ2-7; the match to TRBD2 covers 14 bases. Germline-derived CDR1 and CDR2 are SGHTA and FQGNSA. The CDR3 spans 14 residues. Trimming took 3 bases from V and 9 from J; bases not matched to a gene: 4. The CDR3 is CASSLGLAGVGQYF. The CDR3 nucleotides are TGTGCCAGCAGCTTGGGACTAGCGGGGGTTGGGCAGTACTTC.

This chain uses TRBV5-1 with TRBJ2-3, with 7 bases identical to TRBD2. V shed 6 bases and J 0 bases; nucleotides not matched to a gene: 10. There are 16 residues in the CDR3. The germline V gene has CDR1 SGHRS and CDR2 YFSETQ. Here the CDR3 reads CASTLGTTPSTDTQYF. For the CDR3, the DNA is TGCGCCAGCACCCTGGGGACTACCCCGAGCACAGATACGCAGTATTTT. Full variable domain (missing parts from reference TRBV5-1 and TRBJ2-3): KAGVTQTPRYLIKTRGQQVTLSCSPISGHRSVSWYQQTPGQGLQFLFEYFSETQRNKGNFPGRFSGRQFSNSRSEMNVSTLELGDSALYLCASTLGTTPSTDTQYFGPGTRLTVL.

V usage is TRBV3-1 and J usage is TRBJ2-1; D perhaps matches TRBD2 (7 bases). Germline V lookup: CDR1 LGHDT, CDR2 YNNKEL (reference sequence). The CDR3 consists of 15 residues. Deletions cut 1 base from V and 6 bases from J, with 13 bases between. Here the CDR3 reads CASSQVGGGRNEQFF. CDR3 coding DNA: TGTGCCAGCAGCCAAGTTGGGGGGGGCCGCAATGAGCAGTTCTTC.

V and J are TRBV4-1 and TRBJ1-4; a weak D match, TRBD1 (5 bases). This CDR3 spans 15 amino acids. V was pared by 2 bases and J by 4 bases, with 11 bases between. Germline CDR1 reads MGHRA; CDR2 reads YSYEKL. The DNA for the CDR3 is TGCGCCAGCAGCCAACTTGACAGCGATAATGAAAAACTGTTTTTT. Translation gives CASSQLDSDNEKLFF.